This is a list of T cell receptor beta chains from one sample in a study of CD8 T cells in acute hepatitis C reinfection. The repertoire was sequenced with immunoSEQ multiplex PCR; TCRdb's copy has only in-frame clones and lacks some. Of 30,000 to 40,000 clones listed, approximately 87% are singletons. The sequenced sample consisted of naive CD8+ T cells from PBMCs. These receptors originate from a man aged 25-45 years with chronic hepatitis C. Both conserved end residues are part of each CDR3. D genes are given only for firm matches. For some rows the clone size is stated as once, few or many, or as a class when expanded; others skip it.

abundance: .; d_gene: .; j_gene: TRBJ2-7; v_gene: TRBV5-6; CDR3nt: TGTGCCAGCAGCTTGGAGGGTGACGAGCAGTACTTC; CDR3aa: CASSLEGDEQYF
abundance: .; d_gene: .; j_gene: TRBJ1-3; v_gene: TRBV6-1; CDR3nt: TGTGCCAGCAGTTTCTACAGTGATTCTGGAAACACCATATATTTT; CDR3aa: CASSFYSDSGNTIYF
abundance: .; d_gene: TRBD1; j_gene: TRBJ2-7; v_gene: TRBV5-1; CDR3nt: TGCGCCAGCAGGCGGACAGGGGGACCAGTCTACGAGCAGTACTTC; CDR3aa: CASRRTGGPVYEQYF
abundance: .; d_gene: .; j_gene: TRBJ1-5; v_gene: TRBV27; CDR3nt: TGTGCCAGCAGTCGAAACGGGGGCTATAGCAATCAGCCCCAGCATTTT; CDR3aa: CASSRNGGYSNQPQHF
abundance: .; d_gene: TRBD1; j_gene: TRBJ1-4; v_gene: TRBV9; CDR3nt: TGTGCCAGCAGCGCGGAGGGACAGAGTAATGAAAAACTGTTTTTT; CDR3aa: CASSAEGQSNEKLFF
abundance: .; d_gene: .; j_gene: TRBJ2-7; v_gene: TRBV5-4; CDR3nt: TGTGCCAGCAGCTTAAACTGGAGCTACGAGCAGTACTTC; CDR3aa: CASSLNWSYEQYF
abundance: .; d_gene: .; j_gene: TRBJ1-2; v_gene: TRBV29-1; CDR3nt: TGCAGCGTTACTGCAGATTCCTATGGCTACACCTTC; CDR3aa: CSVTADSYGYTF
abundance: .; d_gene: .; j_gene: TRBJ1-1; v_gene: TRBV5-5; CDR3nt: TGTGCCAGCAGCTTGAAGCCAGTAGGCACTGAAGCTTTCTTT; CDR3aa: CASSLKPVGTEAFF
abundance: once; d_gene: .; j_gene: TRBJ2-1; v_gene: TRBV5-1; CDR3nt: TGCGCCAGCAGCTTGGAACTAAACAATGAGCAGTTCTTC; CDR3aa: CASSLELNNEQFF
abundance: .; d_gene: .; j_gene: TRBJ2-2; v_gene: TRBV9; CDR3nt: TGTGCCAGCAGCCTCGGGGGTATAGGCTCCGGGGAGCTGTTTTTT; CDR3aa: CASSLGGIGSGELFF
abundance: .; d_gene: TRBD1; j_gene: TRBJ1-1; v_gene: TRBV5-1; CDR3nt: TGCGCCAGCAGCTTCTCAGGGGGCACTGAAGCTTTCTTT; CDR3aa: CASSFSGGTEAFF
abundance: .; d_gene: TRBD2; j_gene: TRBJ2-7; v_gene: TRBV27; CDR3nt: TGTGCCAGCAGTCTCACGACTAGCGGGCCCTCCTACGAGCAGTACTTC; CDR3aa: CASSLTTSGPSYEQYF
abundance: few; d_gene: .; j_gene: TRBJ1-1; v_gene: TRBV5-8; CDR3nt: TGTGCCAGCAGCCCTAAACAGGGCTACACTGAAGCTTTCTTT; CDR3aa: CASSPKQGYTEAFF
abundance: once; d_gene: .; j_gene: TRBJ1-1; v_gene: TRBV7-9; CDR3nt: TGTGCCAGCAGCCCGTCCGGATTCGGTTGGTTGAACACTGAAGCTTTCTTT; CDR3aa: CASSPSGFGWLNTEAFF
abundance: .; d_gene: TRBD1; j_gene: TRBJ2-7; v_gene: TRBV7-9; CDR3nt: TGTGCCAGCAGCGCACCGGGACAGTCCTACGAGCAGTACTTC; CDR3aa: CASSAPGQSYEQYF
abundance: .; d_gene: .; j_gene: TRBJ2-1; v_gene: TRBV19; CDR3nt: TGTGCCAGTAGTATTACGTATAACAACTACAATGAGCAGTTCTTC; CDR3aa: CASSITYNNYNEQFF
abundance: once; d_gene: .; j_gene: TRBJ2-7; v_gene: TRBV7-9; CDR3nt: TGTGCCAGCAGCGGACCCCACTACGAGCAGTACTTC; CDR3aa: CASSGPHYEQYF
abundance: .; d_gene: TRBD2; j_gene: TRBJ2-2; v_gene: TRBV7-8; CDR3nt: TGTGCCAGCAGCCCCAGTCCGGCTAGCGGGAGTGGCGGGGAGCTGTTTTTT; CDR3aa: CASSPSPASGSGGELFF
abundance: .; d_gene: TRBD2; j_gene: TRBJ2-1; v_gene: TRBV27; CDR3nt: TGTGCCAGCAGCGCGACTAGCGGGAGGGCCCACAATGAGCAGTTCTTC; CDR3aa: CASSATSGRAHNEQFF
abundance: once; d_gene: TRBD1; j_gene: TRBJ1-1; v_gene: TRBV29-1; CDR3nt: TGCAGCGGCCGGACAGGGAGGGATACTGAAGCTTTCTTT; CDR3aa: CSGRTGRDTEAFF
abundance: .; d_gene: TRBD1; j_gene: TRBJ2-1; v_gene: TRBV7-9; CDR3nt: TGTGCCAGCAGGTCCCCCTCACAGGGGAGCTCCTACAATGAGCAGTTCTTC; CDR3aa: CASRSPSQGSSYNEQFF
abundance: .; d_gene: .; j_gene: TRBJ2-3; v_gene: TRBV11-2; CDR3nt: TGTGCCAGCAGCGCGGCAGATACGCAGTATTTT; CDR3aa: CASSAADTQYF
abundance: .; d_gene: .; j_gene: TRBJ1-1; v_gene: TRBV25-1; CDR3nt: TGTGCCAGCAGTGAGGGACCGCCTACTGAAGCTTTCTTT; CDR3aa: CASSEGPPTEAFF
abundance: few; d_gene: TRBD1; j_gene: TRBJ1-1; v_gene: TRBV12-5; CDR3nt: TGTGCTAGTGGTTTACAACAGGGGGCGAACACTGAAGCTTTCTTT; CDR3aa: CASGLQQGANTEAFF
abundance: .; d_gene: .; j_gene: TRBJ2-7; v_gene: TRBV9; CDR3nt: TGTGCCAGCAGCTTGGGTGGGACAAGCTCCTACGAGCAGTACTTC; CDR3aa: CASSLGGTSSYEQYF
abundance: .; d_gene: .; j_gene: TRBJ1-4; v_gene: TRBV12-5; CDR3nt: TGTGCTAGTGGTCCCCCCCGTTTGTTGGGTGGGGCGGCAACTAATGAAAAACTGTTTTTT; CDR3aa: CASGPPRLLGGAATNEKLFF
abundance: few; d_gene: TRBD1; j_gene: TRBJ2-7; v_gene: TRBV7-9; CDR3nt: TGTGCCAGCAGCTTAGCCAGGGGGCCGGGTGAGCAGTACTTC; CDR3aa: CASSLARGPGEQYF
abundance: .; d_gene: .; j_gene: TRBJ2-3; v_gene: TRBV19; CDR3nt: TGTGCCAGTAGTATTGCGGGGATGCCAGATACGCAGTATTTT; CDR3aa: CASSIAGMPDTQYF
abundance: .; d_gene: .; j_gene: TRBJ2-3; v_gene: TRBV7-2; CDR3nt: TGTGCCAGCAGTGTTCGGGGCGAAGATACGCAGTATTTT; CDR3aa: CASSVRGEDTQYF
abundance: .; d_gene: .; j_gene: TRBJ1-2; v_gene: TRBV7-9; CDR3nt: TGTGCCAGCAGCTTTCCAACCCGGGACTATGGCTACACCTTC; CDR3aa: CASSFPTRDYGYTF
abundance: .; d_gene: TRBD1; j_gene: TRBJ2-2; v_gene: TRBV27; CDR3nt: TGTGCCAGCAGCTACGCCGGGACAGGGATCCTCACCGGGGAGCTGTTTTTT; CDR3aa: CASSYAGTGILTGELFF
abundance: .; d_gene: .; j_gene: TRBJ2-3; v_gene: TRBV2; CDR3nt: TGTGCCGCTAGGGGGGCTTGGTCAGATACGCAGTATTTT; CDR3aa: CAARGAWSDTQYF
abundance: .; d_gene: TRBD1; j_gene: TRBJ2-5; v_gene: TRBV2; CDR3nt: TGTGCCAGGGGACAGGGAAAAGAGACCCAGTACTTC; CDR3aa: CARGQGKETQYF
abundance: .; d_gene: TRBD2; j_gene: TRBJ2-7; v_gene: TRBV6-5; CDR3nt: TGTGCCAGCAGTTCCCCGACTAGCGGGTTCTACGAGCAGTACTTC; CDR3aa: CASSSPTSGFYEQYF
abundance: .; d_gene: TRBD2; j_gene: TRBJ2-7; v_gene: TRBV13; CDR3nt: TGTGCCAGCAGCTTAGTCGACAGCGGGACCTACGAGCAGTACTTC; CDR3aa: CASSLVDSGTYEQYF
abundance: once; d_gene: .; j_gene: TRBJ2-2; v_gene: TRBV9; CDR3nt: TGTGCCAGCAGCCCAGGAGGGCCCGTCACCGGGGAGCTGTTTTTT; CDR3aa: CASSPGGPVTGELFF
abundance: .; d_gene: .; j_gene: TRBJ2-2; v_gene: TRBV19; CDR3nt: TGTGCCAGTAGTATATCACAGGAGGAGCTGTTTTTT; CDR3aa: CASSISQEELFF
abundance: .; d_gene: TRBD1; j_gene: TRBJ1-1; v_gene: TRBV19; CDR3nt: TGTGCCAGTAGTATTCCGGGACAGGGGACTGAAGCTTTCTTT; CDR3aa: CASSIPGQGTEAFF
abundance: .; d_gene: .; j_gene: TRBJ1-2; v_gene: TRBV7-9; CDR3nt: TGTGCCAGCAGCTTAGCCAGTGACTATGGCTACACCTTC; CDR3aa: CASSLASDYGYTF
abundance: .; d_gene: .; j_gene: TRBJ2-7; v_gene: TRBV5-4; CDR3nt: TGTGCCAGCAGCTCGTGGGGCTCATTGGGGGAGCAGTACTTC; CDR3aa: CASSSWGSLGEQYF
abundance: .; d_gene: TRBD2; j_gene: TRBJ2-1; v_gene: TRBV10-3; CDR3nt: TGTGCCATCAGTGAGACGGGGGGAGGCAATGAGCAGTTCTTC; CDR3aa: CAISETGGGNEQFF
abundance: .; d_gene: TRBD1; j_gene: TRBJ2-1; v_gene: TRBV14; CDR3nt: TGTGCCAGCAGCCAAGAGAGGACAGGGTATGAGCAGTTCTTC; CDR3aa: CASSQERTGYEQFF
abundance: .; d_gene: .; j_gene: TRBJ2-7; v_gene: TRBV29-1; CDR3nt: TGCAGCGTTGTCGCGGTGAACTACGAGCAGTACTTC; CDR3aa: CSVVAVNYEQYF